The present entry profiles one T cell receptor beta chain with its context. Its antigen is unidentified. This sample was taken from a study of OX40 agonist ivuxolimab in advanced cancers. Whole-study findings and limits: Among the nonresponders, some also had low normalized T-cell clonal expansion.

Germline V CDR1 and CDR2: LNHNV, YYDKDF (reference sequence). Trimming removed 4 bases from V and 5 bases from J; junction bases left unmatched: 4. The CDR3 is made up of 14 amino acids. The method was immunoSEQ multiplex PCR; TCRdb's version includes in-frame clones alone and lacks a portion of them. The sample consists of some 70,000 clones, almost 90% of them appearing once. This specimen was CD4+ or CD8+ T cells sorted from blood, taken in a trial of the OX40 agonist ivuxolimab. The receptor's source is an adult with an advanced solid tumor such as melanoma, head and neck, liver or kidney cancer. The gene calls are TRBV15 and TRBJ2-5, with 10 bases matching TRBD1. The CDR3 loop is CATSKTGGSETQYF. The CDR3 region has the DNA TGTGCCACCAGCAAGACAGGGGGCTCGGAGACCCAGTACTTC.